Listed below are T cell receptor beta chains from one sample, sequenced in a study of blood T cell repertoires in COVID-19. TCRdb's copy holds only in-frame clones and misses some; the assay was immunoSEQ multiplex PCR. The table includes 290,000 or so clones, over 75% detected once. The sequenced material came from PBMCs or T cells enriched from blood (not recorded which). These receptors came from a woman under 40 who had recovered from COVID-19. Both conserved end residues are part of each CDR3. D genes are given only for firm matches. Only part of the rows carry a size: once, few, many, or a class if the clone is expanded.

TRBJ1-5 - TRBV7-9 once CASSSMTGTNQPQHF TGTGCCAGCAGCTCGATGACAGGCACCAATCAGCCCCAGCATTTT
TRBJ1-4 - TRBV3-1/TRBV3-2 - CASSQDGLGQINEKLFF TGTGCCAGCAGCCAAGATGGGCTTGGACAGATTAATGAAAAACTGTTTTTT
TRBJ2-5 - TRBV30 - CAWSVLTGEETQYF TGTGCCTGGAGTGTACTCACGGGAGAGGAGACCCAGTACTTC
TRBJ2-1 - TRBV19 - CASNSRTGLLDNEQFF TGTGCCAGTAACTCACGTACGGGACTTCTAGACAATGAGCAGTTCTTC
TRBJ2-7 - TRBV28 - CASSSPVVRTYEQYF TGTGCCAGCAGTTCCCCGGTTGTGCGAACCTACGAGCAGTACTTC
TRBJ1-4 - TRBV9 - CASSSRSGGNEKLFF TGTGCCAGCAGCTCCCGGTCCGGTGGTAATGAAAAACTGTTTTTT
TRBJ2-1 TRBD2 TRBV7-9 - CASSLRLAASSYNEQFF TGTGCCAGCAGCTTGCGACTAGCGGCAAGCTCCTACAATGAGCAGTTCTTC
TRBJ2-7 - TRBV4-1 - CASSQDNGRGSYEQYF TGCGCCAGCAGCCAAGACAACGGGAGAGGATCCTACGAGCAGTACTTC
TRBJ2-1 TRBD2 TRBV6-5 - CASSRLAGGAEQFF TGTGCCAGCAGTCGACTAGCGGGAGGGGCTGAGCAGTTCTTC
TRBJ1-5 - TRBV7-2 - CASSPSGGNLLTQHF TGTGCCAGCAGCCCCTCGGGGGGTAACCTTTTGACCCAGCATTTT
TRBJ2-7 TRBD2 TRBV7-9 - CASSLLTSGGEQYF TGTGCCAGCAGCTTACTGACTAGCGGGGGAGAGCAGTACTTC